These 4 T cell receptor beta chains share one sample of origin, sequenced in a study of blood T cell repertoires in COVID-19. Here immunoSEQ multiplex PCR was the method, and the copy in TCRdb shows in-frame clones only, minus some. The table includes approximately 150,000 clones, about 81% detected once. The sample taken for sequencing was peripheral blood. These receptors all stem from a woman aged 80 or older with acute or convalescent COVID-19.

V gene TRBV24-1 combines with J gene TRBJ2-1, with D possibly TRBD2 on 5 matching bases. CDR1 KGHDR and CDR2 SFDVKD come from the germline V gene. Trimming stripped 4 bases from V and 3 bases from J, with 9 bases between. The CDR3 length is 14 residues. CDR3 sequence reads: CATSDPGLYNEQFF. The CDR3 region has the DNA TGTGCCACCAGTGACCCCGGACTCTACAATGAGCAGTTCTTC.

This clone was picked up a small number of times. The genes are TRBV10-3 and TRBJ1-2, with D possibly matching TRBD1 (6 bases). The germline V gene has CDR1 ENHRY and CDR2 SYGVKD. The CDR3 consists of 14 residues. The V and J ends lost 7 bases and 2 bases respectively, with 14 bases between them. CDR3 in DNA: TGTGCCATCAAAGAAGCAGGGGAGAACTATGGCTACACCTTC. Amino acids: CAIKEAGENYGYTF.

The chain links TRBV7-9 to TRBJ2-7; 13 bases are shared with TRBD2. V was pared by 4 bases and J by 5 bases, with 5 bases of the junction left unmatched. The V gene's germline CDR1 is SEHNR and CDR2 FQNEAQ (reference sequence). The CDR3 covers 15 residues. The CDR3 DNA follows: TGTGCCAGCAGCTCTAGGACTAGCGGGAGAAACGAGCAGTACTTC. Translation gives CASSSRTSGRNEQYF.

This chain connects TRBV27 to TRBJ1-1; 7 bases map to TRBD1. The CDR3 spans 14 residues. Germline V gene sequence: CDR1 MNHEY, CDR2 SMNVEV (reference sequence). The V gene end was trimmed by 3 bases and the J gene end by 7 bases; junction bases not matched to a gene: 8. The CDR3 nucleotides read TGTGCCAGCAGTTTTCTCACCGCAGGGGGTGAAGCTTTCTTT. Encoded protein: CASSFLTAGGEAFF.